The rows below give T cell receptor beta chains drawn from one sample of a study of blood T cell repertoires in COVID-19. TCRdb keeps only in-frame clones here, not all; method: immunoSEQ multiplex PCR. The table lists roughly 150,000 clones, roughly 80% of them singletons. The sample consisted of peripheral blood. The receptors here all came from a man aged 65 to 85 with active or convalescent COVID-19. The CDR3 runs from the conserved cysteine through the conserved F or W. Fields, in order: J gene, clone size, D gene, V gene, CDR3 DNA, CDR3 protein. The D gene is left open where the match is weak. Expanded clones are given a class, and other clones once, few, many or no size at all.

J: TRBJ1-3
size: NA
D: NA
V: TRBV29-1
DNA: TGCAGCGTTGACAGGGGTATCGGAAACACCATATATTTT
CDR3: CSVDRGIGNTIYF

J: TRBJ2-3
size: NA
D: NA
V: TRBV2
DNA: TGTGCCAGCAGCCCCCCTTTCACAGATACGCAGTATTTT
CDR3: CASSPPFTDTQYF

J: TRBJ1-5
size: NA
D: NA
V: TRBV7-6
DNA: TGTGCCAGCAGCCAAAACACAGGTACAGATCAGCCCCAGCATTTT
CDR3: CASSQNTGTDQPQHF

J: TRBJ1-1
size: NA
D: TRBD1
V: TRBV5-1
DNA: TGCGCCAGCAGTACTCTGGGACAGGGGGGAGTGAACACTGAAGCTTTCTTT
CDR3: CASSTLGQGGVNTEAFF

J: TRBJ2-1
size: NA
D: TRBD1
V: TRBV29-1
DNA: TGCAGCGTTGGACAGGGATTTTTAGACAATGAGCAGTTCTTC
CDR3: CSVGQGFLDNEQFF

J: TRBJ2-5
size: NA
D: NA
V: TRBV5-1
DNA: TGCGCCAGCAGCTTACATAGCACGCCCAAGATGACCCAGTACTTC
CDR3: CASSLHSTPKMTQYF

J: TRBJ1-3
size: NA
D: NA
V: TRBV6-6
DNA: TGTGCCAGCAACCCCAACAGGGTCGCTGGAAACACCATATATTTT
CDR3: CASNPNRVAGNTIYF

J: TRBJ1-2
size: NA
D: NA
V: TRBV2
DNA: TGTGCCAGCAGTGAAGGGTCGAGGACAGCCTATGGCTACACCTTC
CDR3: CASSEGSRTAYGYTF

J: TRBJ2-4
size: NA
D: TRBD1
V: TRBV5-5
DNA: TGTGCCAGCAGTCACGCTGCCGGGACAGGGATGGACATTCAGTACTTC
CDR3: CASSHAAGTGMDIQYF

J: TRBJ1-1
size: NA
D: TRBD1
V: TRBV7-9
DNA: TGTGCCAGCAGCCGGGACAGGGGGAGGGAACACTCGGAAGCTTTCTTT
CDR3: CASSRDRGREHSEAFF

J: TRBJ2-3
size: few
D: TRBD2
V: TRBV18
DNA: TGTGCCAGCTCACCACAGATTAGCGGGGGGCCCACAGATACGCAGTATTTT
CDR3: CASSPQISGGPTDTQYF

J: TRBJ2-2
size: NA
D: NA
V: TRBV29-1
DNA: TGCAGCGTTGTCACAGGGTTAACTGGGGAGCTGTTTTTT
CDR3: CSVVTGLTGELFF

J: TRBJ1-6
size: NA
D: TRBD1
V: TRBV9
DNA: TGTGCCAGCAGCGTAGGGATCGGGACAGAAACGTATAATTCACCCCTCCACTTT
CDR3: CASSVGIGTETYNSPLHF

J: TRBJ1-1
size: few
D: NA
V: TRBV11-2
DNA: TGTGCCAGCAGCCTGATGCGAACTGAAGCTTTCTTT
CDR3: CASSLMRTEAFF

J: TRBJ2-2
size: few
D: NA
V: TRBV6-2/TRBV6-3
DNA: TGTGCCAGCAGCAGAACGCGGGCGGCAGACACCGGGGAGCTGTTTTTT
CDR3: CASSRTRAADTGELFF

J: TRBJ2-1
size: NA
D: TRBD2
V: TRBV4-3
DNA: TGCGCCAGCAGCCAAGATCAAGCGGGAGGGCCTTACAATGAGCAGTTCTTC
CDR3: CASSQDQAGGPYNEQFF

J: TRBJ1-4
size: once
D: NA
V: TRBV6-1
DNA: TGTGCCAGCAGTGAATCCCGGGCTAATGAAAAACTGTTTTTT
CDR3: CASSESRANEKLFF

J: TRBJ2-3
size: once
D: NA
V: TRBV6-1
DNA: TGTGCCAGCAGTGAACCCAGGGGGGCAGGGTCGACAGATACGCAGTATTTT
CDR3: CASSEPRGAGSTDTQYF

J: TRBJ1-5
size: NA
D: NA
V: TRBV2
DNA: TGTGCCAGCAGTATGGGCCAAGACGGCCAGCCCCAGCATTTT
CDR3: CASSMGQDGQPQHF

J: TRBJ2-4
size: NA
D: TRBD1
V: TRBV7-2
DNA: TGTGCCAGCAGCTCCCAGACGACAGGGGGCGCGAACATTCAGTACTTC
CDR3: CASSSQTTGGANIQYF

J: TRBJ2-3
size: NA
D: TRBD2
V: TRBV7-2
DNA: TGTGCCAGCGGCCGTTCCAGCGGGGGGACCACAGATACGCAGTATTTT
CDR3: CASGRSSGGTTDTQYF

J: TRBJ1-2
size: NA
D: NA
V: TRBV6-5
DNA: TGTGCCAGCAGCTGGGGGCCCAACTATGGCTACACCTTC
CDR3: CASSWGPNYGYTF

J: TRBJ2-7
size: NA
D: TRBD1
V: TRBV18
DNA: TGTGCCAGCTCCCCGCTACAGGGGGCGCCGTACGAGCAGTACTTC
CDR3: CASSPLQGAPYEQYF

J: TRBJ2-3
size: NA
D: NA
V: TRBV3-1/TRBV3-2
DNA: TGTGCCAGCAGCCAGGAATTCCGGGACTCCTACACAGATACGCAGTATTTT
CDR3: CASSQEFRDSYTDTQYF

J: TRBJ1-5
size: NA
D: NA
V: TRBV19
DNA: NA
CDR3: CASSILARGNQPQHF

J: TRBJ2-2
size: NA
D: TRBD1
V: TRBV19
DNA: TGTGCCAGTAAGGGGGACAGGGGTACCGGGGAGCTGTTTTTT
CDR3: CASKGDRGTGELFF

J: TRBJ1-5
size: NA
D: NA
V: TRBV2
DNA: TGTGCCAGCCAAGACAGGAACAATCAGCCCCAGCATTTT
CDR3: CASQDRNNQPQHF

J: TRBJ2-6
size: few
D: NA
V: TRBV6-1
DNA: TGTGCCAGCAGTGAAGACTGGCTAGCTGGGGCCAACGTCCTGACTTTC
CDR3: CASSEDWLAGANVLTF

J: TRBJ2-1
size: NA
D: TRBD2
V: TRBV6-2/TRBV6-3
DNA: TGTGCCAGCAGTCATCCACAGCGGACTAGCGGGGGGGCAGGTGAGCAGTTCTTC
CDR3: CASSHPQRTSGGAGEQFF

J: TRBJ1-1
size: NA
D: NA
V: TRBV10-3
DNA: TGTGCCATCAGCTTACGGGCCGCTCAGGGGCCCACTGAAGCTTTCTTT
CDR3: CAISLRAAQGPTEAFF

J: TRBJ2-3
size: NA
D: NA
V: TRBV7-2
DNA: TGTGCCAGCAGCTTAGGTTCGAGGATAAGCACAGATACGCAGTATTTT
CDR3: CASSLGSRISTDTQYF

J: TRBJ1-5
size: NA
D: TRBD1
V: TRBV18
DNA: TGTGCCAGCTCACCAGCAGGAGGGACAGGCAATCAGCCCCAGCATTTT
CDR3: CASSPAGGTGNQPQHF

J: TRBJ2-7
size: NA
D: NA
V: TRBV28
DNA: TGTGCCAGCAGTTTATGGCAGGCATTGGGTTACGAGCAGTACTTC
CDR3: CASSLWQALGYEQYF

J: TRBJ2-7
size: NA
D: NA
V: TRBV6-2/TRBV6-3
DNA: TGTGCCAGCAGTCCCAGCTACGAGCAGTACTTC
CDR3: CASSPSYEQYF

J: TRBJ2-5
size: NA
D: NA
V: TRBV28
DNA: TGTGCCAGCAGTTTATACGGAGATCAAGAGACCCAGTACTTC
CDR3: CASSLYGDQETQYF

J: TRBJ2-1
size: NA
D: TRBD1
V: TRBV9
DNA: TGTGCCAGCAGCAAGCTCGGGACAGGGATTTACAATGAGCAGTTCTTC
CDR3: CASSKLGTGIYNEQFF

J: TRBJ2-3
size: NA
D: TRBD1
V: TRBV10-3
DNA: TGTGCCAACCAGGACAGGAACACAGATACGCAGTATTTT
CDR3: CANQDRNTDTQYF

J: TRBJ2-2
size: NA
D: NA
V: TRBV12-2
DNA: TGTGCAAGTCGCACCCCGGGGGGACAGGGAGTGGGCACCGGGGAGCTGTTTTTT
CDR3: CASRTPGGQGVGTGELFF

J: TRBJ2-1
size: NA
D: TRBD2
V: TRBV3-1/TRBV3-2
DNA: TGTGCCAGCAGCCAAGGGATAGGCGGGAGGTCCCGGGAGCAGTTCTTC
CDR3: CASSQGIGGRSREQFF

J: TRBJ1-1
size: NA
D: TRBD1
V: TRBV6-2/TRBV6-3
DNA: TGTGCCAGCAGCCGACAGGGACATAAGGGCACTGAAGCTTTCTTT
CDR3: CASSRQGHKGTEAFF

J: TRBJ1-5
size: NA
D: TRBD1
V: TRBV10-2
DNA: TGCGCCAGTAGACAGGGGAGTCAGCCCCAGCATTTT
CDR3: CASRQGSQPQHF

J: TRBJ1-1
size: NA
D: NA
V: TRBV4-1
DNA: TGCGCCAGCAGTCTAAGCAGCCGACTGTCTGCTTTCTTT
CDR3: CASSLSSRLSAFF

J: TRBJ1-2
size: NA
D: TRBD1
V: TRBV7-2
DNA: TGTGCCAGCAGTCTTGGGACAGGGAACTATGGCTACACCTTC
CDR3: CASSLGTGNYGYTF

J: TRBJ2-5
size: NA
D: TRBD1
V: TRBV30
DNA: TGTGCCTGGAGTGATTACAGGGGCTTTCAAGAGACCCAGTACTTC
CDR3: CAWSDYRGFQETQYF

J: TRBJ1-2
size: NA
D: NA
V: TRBV7-5
DNA: TGTGCCAGAAGCTTAGGGAGTATTGGACAGGGGGATCATTCGGGAGGCTACACCTTC
CDR3: CARSLGSIGQGDHSGGYTF

J: TRBJ1-2
size: NA
D: NA
V: TRBV9
DNA: TGTGCCAGCAGCCCCCGGACGCCTAGCGCCTATGGCTACACCTTC
CDR3: CASSPRTPSAYGYTF